What follows describes a single TCR beta chain. CDR1 SGHAT and CDR2 FQDESV come from the germline V gene (reference sequence). V was trimmed by 1 base and J by 3 bases, leaving 7 bases between them. CDR3 length: 14 amino acids. The sample comes from a study of cytomegalovirus exposure and HLA in healthy donors. Measured with immunoSEQ multiplex PCR; TCRdb has only the in-frame clones, and not every one. The profile shows some 130,000 clones, around four fifths of them singletons. Donors were drawn from the approximately 120-subject validation cohort, separate from the roughly 700-subject first cohort.

V usage is TRBV11-1 and J usage is TRBJ2-1; D uncertain. Sequencing was done on a sample of PBMCs. This clonotype was obtained from a woman in her twenties or thirties in good health and CMV-seronegative. The CDR3 DNA follows: TGTGCCAGCAGCTTAGGCAGGATCTACAATGAGCAGTTCTTC. It yields the protein CASSLGRIYNEQFF. Full variable domain (outside the CDR3, taken from reference TRBV11-1 and TRBJ2-1): EAEVAQSPRYKITEKSQAVAFWCDPISGHATLYWYRQILGQGPELLVQFQDESVVDDSQLPKDRFSAERLKGVDSTLKIQPAELGDSAMYLCASSLGRIYNEQFFGPGTRLTVL.